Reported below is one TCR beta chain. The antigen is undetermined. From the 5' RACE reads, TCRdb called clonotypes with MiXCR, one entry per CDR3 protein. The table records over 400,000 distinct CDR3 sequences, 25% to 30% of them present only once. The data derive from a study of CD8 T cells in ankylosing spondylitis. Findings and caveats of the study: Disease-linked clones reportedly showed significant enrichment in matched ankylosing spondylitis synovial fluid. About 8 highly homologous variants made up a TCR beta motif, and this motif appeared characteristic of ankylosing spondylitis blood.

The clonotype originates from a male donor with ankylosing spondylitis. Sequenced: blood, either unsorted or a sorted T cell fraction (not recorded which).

The CDR3 coding sequence is TGTGCCAGCAGCTTGAGGGCGGCTGGGGCCAACGTCCTGACTTTC. Translating gives CASSLRAAGANVLTF. J is TRBJ2-6 and V is TRBV5-5; D gene ambiguous. Germline values: CDR1 SGHKS, CDR2 YYEKEE (reference sequence). V lost 1 base and J lost 2, with 7 bases in between. This CDR3 comprises 15 residues.